This T cell receptor beta chain was recorded in a study of blood T cell repertoires in COVID-19. About the research overall: The United States, Italy and Spain provided the acute and convalescent COVID-19 samples. PBMCs, B-cell-depleted T cells, or T cells were the source of the cDNA or gDNA that made up the material.

CDR1 is MNHNS, CDR2 SASEGT, per germline. Deletions cut 2 bases from V and 7 bases from J, with 14 bases between. This CDR3 has 14 residues. In the original workflow: Estimates of nucleated cell counts were drawn from the amplification of reference gene primers. TCRdb's copy holds only in-frame clones and misses some; the assay was immunoSEQ multiplex PCR. The V and J calls and clone size are taken from that table; D and trimming were inferred from the DNA. The repertoire holds about 140,000 clones, with 77% as singletons. The chain couples TRBV6-1 to TRBJ1-2; D not certain. The clonotype originates from a woman aged 50 to 65 with active or convalescent COVID-19. Sequenced sample: peripheral blood. The CDR3 nucleotides are TGTGCCAGCAGTGAAATGTCAGCCCGCGGTGGCTACACCTTC. Amino acids: CASSEMSARGGYTF.